This paragraph covers one TCR beta chain sequence. Trimming took 10 bases from V and 2 from J; bases not matched to a gene: 8. This CDR3 region has 15 residues. Germline CDR1 WSHSY, CDR2 SAAADI. This entry comes from a study of shared clonotypes between healthy human individuals. TCRdb keeps only in-frame clones here, not all; method: immunoSEQ multiplex PCR. The sample has under 1,100,000 clones, approximately 70% seen once. The clonotype was recovered from a man younger than 30 in good health. The chain has TRBV10-2 and TRBJ2-1; 10 bases map to TRBD2. The sample was memory CD4+ T cells sorted from blood. The subset denotes: CD45RA-negative fraction. In DNA, the CDR3 is TGCGCCATCAACCCTAGCGGGAGAGCCTACAATGAGCAGTTCTTC. It codes for CAINPSGRAYNEQFF.